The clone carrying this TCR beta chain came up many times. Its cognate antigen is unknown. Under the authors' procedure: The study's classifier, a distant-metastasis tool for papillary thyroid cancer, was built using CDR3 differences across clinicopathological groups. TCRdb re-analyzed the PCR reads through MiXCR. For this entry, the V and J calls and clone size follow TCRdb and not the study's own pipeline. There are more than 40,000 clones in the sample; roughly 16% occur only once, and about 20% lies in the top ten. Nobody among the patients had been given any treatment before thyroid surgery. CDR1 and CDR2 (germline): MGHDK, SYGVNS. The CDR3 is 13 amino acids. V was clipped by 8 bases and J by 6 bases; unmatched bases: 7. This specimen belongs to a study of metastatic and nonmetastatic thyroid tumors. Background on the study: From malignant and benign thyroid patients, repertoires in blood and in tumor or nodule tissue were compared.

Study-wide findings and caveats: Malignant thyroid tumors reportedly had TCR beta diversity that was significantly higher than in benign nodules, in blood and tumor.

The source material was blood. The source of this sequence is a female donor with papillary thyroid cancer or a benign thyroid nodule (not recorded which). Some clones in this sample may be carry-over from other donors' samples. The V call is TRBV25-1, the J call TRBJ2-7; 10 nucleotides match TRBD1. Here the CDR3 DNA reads TGTGCCAGCGGGGGACAGGGGAGAGTCGAGCAGTACTTC. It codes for CASGGQGRVEQYF.